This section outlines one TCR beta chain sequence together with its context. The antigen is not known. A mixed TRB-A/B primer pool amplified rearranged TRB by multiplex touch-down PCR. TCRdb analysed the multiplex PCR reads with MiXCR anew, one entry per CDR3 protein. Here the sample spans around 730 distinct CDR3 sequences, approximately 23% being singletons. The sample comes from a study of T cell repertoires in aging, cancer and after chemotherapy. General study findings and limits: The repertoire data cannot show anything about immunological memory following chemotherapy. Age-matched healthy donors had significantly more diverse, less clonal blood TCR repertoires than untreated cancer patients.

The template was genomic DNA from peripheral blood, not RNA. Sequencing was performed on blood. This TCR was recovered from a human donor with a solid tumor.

The CDR3 spells CSALAGEYNEQFF. Written as DNA, the CDR3 is TGCAGTGCACTAGCGGGGGAGTACAATGAGCAGTTCTTC. The chain combines TRBV20-1 with TRBJ2-1, with 11 bases that match TRBD2. J lost 4 bases, V lost 6 bases, and 2 bases had no gene match. CDR3 length: 13 residues. Germline V gene lookup returns CDR1 DFQATT and CDR2 SNEGSKA (reference sequence).